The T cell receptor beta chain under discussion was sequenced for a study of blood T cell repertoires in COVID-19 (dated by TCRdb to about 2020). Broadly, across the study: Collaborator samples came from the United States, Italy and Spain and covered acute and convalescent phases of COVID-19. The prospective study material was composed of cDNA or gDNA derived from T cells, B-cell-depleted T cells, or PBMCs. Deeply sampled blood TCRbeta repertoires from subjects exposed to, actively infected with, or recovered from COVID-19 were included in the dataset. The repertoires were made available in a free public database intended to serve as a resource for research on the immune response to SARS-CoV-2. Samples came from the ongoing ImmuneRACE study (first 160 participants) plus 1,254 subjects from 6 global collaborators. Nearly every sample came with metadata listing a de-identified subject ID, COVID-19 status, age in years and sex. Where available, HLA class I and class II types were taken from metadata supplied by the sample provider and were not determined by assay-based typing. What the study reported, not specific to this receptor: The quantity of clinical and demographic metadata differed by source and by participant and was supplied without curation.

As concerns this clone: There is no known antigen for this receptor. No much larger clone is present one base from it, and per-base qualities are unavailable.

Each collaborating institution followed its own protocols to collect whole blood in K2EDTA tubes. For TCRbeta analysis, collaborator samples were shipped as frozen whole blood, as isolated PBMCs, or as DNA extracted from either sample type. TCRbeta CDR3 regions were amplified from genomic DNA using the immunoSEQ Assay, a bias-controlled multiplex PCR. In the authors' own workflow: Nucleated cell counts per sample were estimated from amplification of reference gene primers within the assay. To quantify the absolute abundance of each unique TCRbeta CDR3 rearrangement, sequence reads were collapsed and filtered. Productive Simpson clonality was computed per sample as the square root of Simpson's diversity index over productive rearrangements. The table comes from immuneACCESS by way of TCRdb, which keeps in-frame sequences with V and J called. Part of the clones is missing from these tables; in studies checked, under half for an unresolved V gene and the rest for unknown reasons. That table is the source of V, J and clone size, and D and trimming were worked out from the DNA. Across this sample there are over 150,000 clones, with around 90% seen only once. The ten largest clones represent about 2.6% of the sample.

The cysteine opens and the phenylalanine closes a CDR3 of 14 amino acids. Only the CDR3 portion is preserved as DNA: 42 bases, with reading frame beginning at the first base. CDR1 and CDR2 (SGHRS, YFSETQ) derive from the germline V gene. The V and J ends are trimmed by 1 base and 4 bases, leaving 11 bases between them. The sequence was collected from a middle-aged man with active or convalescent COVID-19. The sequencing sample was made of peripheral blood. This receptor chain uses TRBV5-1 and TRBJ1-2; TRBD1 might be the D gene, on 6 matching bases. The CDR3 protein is CASSLRGQPYGYTF. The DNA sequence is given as TGCGCCAGCAGCTTGAGAGGACAGCCCTATGGCTACACCTTC.